The 28 T cell receptor beta chains presented below share a single source sample, sequenced in a study of blood T cell repertoires in COVID-19. Sequencing was performed with immunoSEQ multiplex PCR; in TCRdb, only in-frame clones are kept and a portion is missing. The sample yields roughly 100,000 clones, 84% seen once. Sequenced: peripheral blood. The source is a man aged 35-49 years with active or convalescent COVID-19.

The chain uses TRBV6-7 and TRBJ2-3; D may be TRBD1 (5 bases). TRBV6-7 is an open reading frame whose function is uncertain. The CDR3 loop spans 17 amino acids. Trimming took 0 bases from V and 2 from J, leaving 15 bases between them. Here the CDR3 reads CASSYSRDRIDTDTQYF. The CDR3 DNA reads TGTGCCAGCAGTTACTCGAGAGACAGAATAGACACAGATACGCAGTATTTT.

This chain joins TRBV6-5 and TRBJ1-1; weak D call: TRBD1 (5 bases). Germline values: CDR1 MNHEY, CDR2 SVGAGI. This CDR3 has 14 amino acids. Trimming shortened V by 7 bases and J by 0 bases, and 12 bases separated the two germline ends. CDR3 protein: CASTSTEMNTEAFF. The CDR3 DNA sequence: TGTGCCAGCACCTCGACAGAGATGAACACTGAAGCTTTCTTT.

This clone was seen once. The V gene is TRBV27, the J gene TRBJ2-7, with 7 bases identical to TRBD1. The V segment lost 2 bases and the J segment 4 bases; nucleotides outside the gene matches: 5. Germline V gives CDR1 MNHEY, CDR2 SMNVEV (reference sequence). This CDR3 region has 14 residues. The CDR3 protein is CASSLKGAPYEQYF. Here the CDR3 DNA reads TGTGCCAGCAGTTTAAAGGGGGCGCCGTACGAGCAGTACTTC.

The chain combines TRBV19 with TRBJ1-1, with D perhaps TRBD1 (6 bases). With 5 bases removed from V and 0 bases from J, the gap between germline ends came to 16 bases. Germline CDR1 LNHDA, CDR2 SQIVND (reference sequence). The CDR3 extends over 16 amino acids. The CDR3 bases are TGTGCCAGTAGTGTCAGGGGAGGGGCAATGAACACTGAAGCTTTCTTT. Its translation is CASSVRGGAMNTEAFF.

The chain combines TRBV10-3 with TRBJ2-3; TRBD2 matches at 7 bases. Per germline, CDR1 ENHRY and CDR2 SYGVKD. The length of the CDR3 is 13 residues. V lost 8 bases and J lost 5; bases outside the gene matches: 7. CDR3 DNA: TGTGCCATCTGGGAGGGTATCGGAGATACGCAGTATTTT. Translating gives CAIWEGIGDTQYF.

V is TRBV6-5 and J is TRBJ1-6; D might be TRBD1 (5 bases). From germline, CDR1 is MNHEY and CDR2 SVGAGI. The V end lost 5 bases, the J end lost 7 bases, and 15 bases lay between the germline ends. This CDR3 spans 15 amino acids. The CDR3 here is CASSTPGLKNSPLHF. In DNA, the CDR3 is TGTGCCAGCAGTACTCCGGGACTGAAAAATTCACCCCTCCACTTT.

This chain connects TRBV7-2 to TRBJ1-6, with D unclear. CDR1 and CDR2 from the germline V gene are SGHTA and FQGNSA. V lost 1 base and J lost 4, with 14 bases in between. The length of the CDR3 is 17 residues. CDR3 coding DNA: TGTGCCAGCAGCTTAGTCATCGGAGGACCTTATAATTCACCCCTCCACTTT. Protein product: CASSLVIGGPYNSPLHF.

J is TRBJ2-2 and V is TRBV30; 8 positions match TRBD2. CDR3 length equals 16 residues. Trimming cost V 0 bases and J 6 bases; bases outside gene matches: 9. The germline V gene has CDR1 GTSNPN and CDR2 SVGIG (reference sequence). This chain's CDR3 is CAWSVRSGGGAGELFF. CDR3 nucleotide sequence: TGTGCCTGGAGTGTAAGAAGCGGGGGTGGGGCCGGGGAGCTGTTTTTT.

The CDR3 DNA sequence: TGTGCCAGCAGCCTTAGGGGTGTTGGTGGCACCGGGGAGCTGTTTTTT. Translating it yields CASSLRGVGGTGELFF. The chain recombines TRBV11-2 with TRBJ2-2, with a possible D match to TRBD1 (5 bases). V gave up 5 bases and J gave up 4 bases, with 17 bases separating them. CDR1 is SGHAT and CDR2 is FQNNGV in the germline V gene. The CDR3 totals 16 residues.

The V and J genes are TRBV19 and TRBJ1-6; no clear D. Between the trimmed V and J ends, which lost 5 bases and 3 bases, there was a span of 8 bases. Germline V gene data show CDR1 as LNHDA and CDR2 as SQIVND (reference sequence). The CDR3 is 14 amino acids. The CDR3 region has the DNA TGTGCCAGTAGTTTTCAGAACTATAATTCACCCCTCCACTTT. Translating gives CASSFQNYNSPLHF.

The rearrangement links TRBV4-1 to TRBJ1-1; maybe TRBD1 (5 bases). Trimming took off 4 bases at V and 0 bases at J, with 18 bases between the two ends. Germline values: CDR1 MGHRA, CDR2 YSYEKL. There are 17 residues in the CDR3. The DNA for the CDR3 is TGCGCCAGCAGCCCCATGGGCGGGACCTTAATGAACACTGAAGCTTTCTTT. It is translated as CASSPMGGTLMNTEAFF.

The chain employs TRBV25-1 and TRBJ1-1, with D perhaps matching TRBD1 (5 bases). CDR3 length: 13 residues. Germline assignment: CDR1 MGHDK and CDR2 SYGVNS. The V end was cut by 7 bases, the J end by 4 bases, with 13 bases between. DNA for the CDR3: TGTGCCAGCACAAAGCCAGGGCTCACTGAAGCTTTCTTT. This codes for CASTKPGLTEAFF.

CDR3 sequence: CASSQPGLGIDTQYF. DNA for the CDR3: TGCGCCAGCAGCCAACCCGGACTAGGCATAGATACGCAGTATTTT. V and J are TRBV4-1 and TRBJ2-3; 7 nucleotides line up with TRBD2. CDR3 length equals 15 residues. The V and J ends lost 2 bases and 5 bases, in that order; junction bases with no gene match: 7. Germline values: CDR1 MGHRA, CDR2 YSYEKL.

The CDR3 here is CASSEGGQGEKLFF. The CDR3 nucleotides read TGTGCCAGCAGTGAAGGGGGGCAGGGTGAAAAACTGTTTTTT. The chain is built from TRBV6-1 and TRBJ1-4, with D perhaps TRBD1 (6 bases). V lost 1 base and J lost 7, with 10 bases in between. Germline CDR1 reads MNHNS; CDR2 reads SASEGT. This CDR3 region has 14 residues.

The CDR3 DNA is TGCAGCGTTTTCCAAAACTATGGCTACACCTTC. Translation: CSVFQNYGYTF. This chain joins TRBV29-1 and TRBJ1-2, with D unclear. The ends were cut back, 5 bases at V and 2 bases at J, with 6 bases in the middle. There are 11 residues in the CDR3. Germline loops: CDR1 SQVTM, CDR2 ANQGSEA.

This clone came up a few times. In the same sample, other DNA sequences code for this CDR3. V gene TRBV4-3 combines with J gene TRBJ2-3, with D possibly matching TRBD1 (5 bases). The germline V gene has CDR1 LGHNA and CDR2 YSLEER. This CDR3 region has 15 residues. The V end was cut by 0 bases, the J end by 3 bases, with 10 bases between. The CDR3 loop is CASSQDLAGTDTQYF. The CDR3, as DNA: TGCGCCAGCAGCCAAGATCTGGCAGGGACAGATACGCAGTATTTT.

The genes are TRBV21-1 and TRBJ1-4; the table's D call, TRBD1, was not checked against the DNA. TRBV21-1 is flagged as a pseudogene. This CDR3 spans 15 amino acids. As DNA, the CDR3 is TGTGCCAGCAACCCCCCTGGGGGCGCGAATGAAAAACTGTTTTTT. Protein sequence: CASNPPGGANEKLFF.

This chain uses TRBV6-2 or TRBV6-3 with TRBJ2-7, with D perhaps matching TRBD2 (6 bases). The V gene's germline CDR1 is MNHEY and CDR2 SVGEGT. CDR3 length equals 13 residues. V was shortened by 5 bases and J by 6 bases, with 14 bases between the two germline ends. The DNA for the CDR3 is TGTGCCAGCAGTGATCGGCGGGAAGGCGAGCAGTACTTC. Translation: CASSDRREGEQYF.

The CDR3 nucleotides are TGTGCCAGCAGCTTTCGACCGGGACAGGAAAACTATGGCTACACCTTC. This gives the protein CASSFRPGQENYGYTF. The chain carries TRBV13 and TRBJ1-2; 8 bases are shared with TRBD1. This CDR3 is 16 amino acids long. V trimming: 3 bases; J trimming: 2 bases; junction bases outside the gene matches: 8. Germline V gene lookup returns CDR1 PRHDT and CDR2 FYEKMQ (reference sequence).

This chain uses TRBV5-1 with TRBJ2-3; 7 nucleotides line up with TRBD1. V shed 0 bases and J 1 base; nucleotides not matched to a gene: 2. From germline, CDR1 is SGHRS and CDR2 YFSETQ. The CDR3 extends over 15 amino acids. As DNA, the CDR3 is TGCGCCAGCAGCTTGGCAGGACAGGGCACAGATACGCAGTATTTT. This encodes CASSLAGQGTDTQYF.

V usage is TRBV7-3 and J usage is TRBJ1-1; D is ambiguous. Trimming cost V 1 base and J 3 bases, with 6 bases left between them. Germline loops: CDR1 SGHTA, CDR2 FQGTGA. CDR3 length equals 13 residues. CDR3 coding DNA: TGTGCCAGCAGCTTAAGGGGAGACACTGAAGCTTTCTTT. Translation gives CASSLRGDTEAFF.

This clone was observed a few times. V gene TRBV13 combines with J gene TRBJ1-4, with D maybe TRBD1 (6 bases). Trimming removed 5 bases from V and 5 bases from J, with 15 bases in between. The CDR3 totals 15 residues. The germline CDR1 and CDR2 sequences are PRHDT and FYEKMQ (reference sequence). The CDR3 region is CASSLGQTLNEKLFF. CDR3 DNA sequence: TGTGCCAGCAGCCTCGGACAGACACTCAATGAAAAACTGTTTTTT.

The chain carries TRBV6-5 and TRBJ2-2; no clear D. The CDR3 covers 14 residues. Germline loops: CDR1 MNHEY, CDR2 SVGAGI. V was cut by 8 bases and J by 4 bases, with 14 bases left in between. The CDR3 coding sequence is TGTGCCAGCTCCCCAGCGTTCCGCACCGGGGAGCTGTTTTTT. Encoded protein: CASSPAFRTGELFF.

The table lists this clone with a few counts. This chain uses TRBV19 with TRBJ1-1; 10 nucleotides agree with TRBD1. V lost 5 bases to trimming and J lost 9 bases; unmatched junction nucleotides: 9. This CDR3 is 14 amino acids long. Germline assignment: CDR1 LNHDA and CDR2 SQIVND (reference sequence). CDR3 protein: CASSSRGQGIQAFF. The CDR3 bases are TGTGCCAGTAGTTCCCGGGGACAGGGGATACAAGCTTTCTTT. The full variable domain, rest sourced from reference TRBV19 and TRBJ1-1, is DGGITQSPKYLFRKEGQNVTLSCEQNLNHDAMYWYRQDPGQGLRLIYYSQIVNDFQKGDIAEGYSVSREKKESFPLTVTSAQKNPTAFYLCASSSRGQGIQAFFGQGTRLTVV.

This clone was detected once. V usage is TRBV5-1 and J usage is TRBJ2-1, with D perhaps TRBD2 (6 bases). Trimming stripped 0 bases from V and 4 bases from J, with 11 bases between. CDR1 SGHRS and CDR2 YFSETQ come from the germline V gene. The CDR3 extends over 15 amino acids. The CDR3 nucleotides read TGCGCCAGCAGCTTGGAGGGGACTCTATACAATGAGCAGTTCTTC. Its translation is CASSLEGTLYNEQFF.

This clone was observed a few times. The rearrangement links TRBV7-9 to TRBJ1-3; tentative D call: TRBD1 (6 bases). The V end lost 2 bases, the J end lost 0 bases, and 8 bases lay between the germline ends. The CDR3 contains 15 residues. The germline V gene has CDR1 SEHNR and CDR2 FQNEAQ (reference sequence). Here the CDR3 DNA reads TGTGCCAGCAGCTTAAGGACAGACTCTGGAAACACCATATATTTT. Amino acid sequence: CASSLRTDSGNTIYF.

The V gene is TRBV6-5, the J gene TRBJ1-1, with D maybe TRBD1 (6 bases). The CDR3 covers 13 residues. Trimming took 10 bases from V and 0 from J, leaving 12 bases between them. CDR1 and CDR2 from the germline V gene are MNHEY and SVGAGI. The CDR3 nucleotides are TGTGCCACCACCAGGGGCCTGAACACTGAAGCTTTCTTT. The encoded protein is CATTRGLNTEAFF.

This clone was observed a single time. The V and J genes are TRBV9 and TRBJ2-1; perhaps TRBD2 as D (7 bases). From germline, CDR1 is SGDLS and CDR2 YYNGEE. Trimming pared 3 bases from V and 8 bases from J, leaving 18 bases between. This CDR3 region has 15 residues. The CDR3 spells CASSAQVGGRDEQFF. The CDR3 nucleotides read TGTGCCAGCAGCGCCCAAGTGGGGGGGCGGGATGAGCAGTTCTTC.